This T cell receptor beta chain derives from a study of blood T cell repertoires in COVID-19. Study summary: Whether acute or convalescent, the COVID-19 samples came from the United States, Italy and Spain. PBMCs, B-cell-depleted T cells, or T cells provided the cDNA or gDNA that made up the material.

This clone was observed a single time. Germline V gene lookup returns CDR1 MNHEY and CDR2 SMNVEV (reference sequence). CDR3 length equals 18 residues. The trim removed 4 bases at V and 5 bases at J, leaving 15 bases unmatched. Source study methods: Scientists estimated how many nucleated cells there were by amplifying reference gene primers. Using immunoSEQ multiplex PCR, the repertoire was profiled, and TCRdb retains in-frame clones only, with some absent. The V and J calls and the clone size are those of that table, but D and trimming were determined from the DNA. The sample includes 200,000 to 250,000 clones, about 90% seen only once; the top ten take roughly 2.6%.

The V call is TRBV27, the J call TRBJ2-5; 11 nucleotides align to TRBD2. The receptor was derived from a woman aged 60-75 years with acute or convalescent COVID-19. Sequencing used peripheral blood. For the CDR3, the DNA is TGTGCCAGCAGTTCCCGACCCCAGACTAGCGGGGAGAGGGAGACCCAGTACTTC. Translating it yields CASSSRPQTSGERETQYF.